A selection of T cell receptor beta chains follows, all from one sample in a study of T cells in Graves' hyperthyroidism and ophthalmopathy. Each CDR3 protein gets one entry after TCRdb re-called the multiplex PCR reads with MiXCR. Of hundreds of thousands of distinct CDR3 sequences listed, approximately 22% were seen once; the top ten hold around 54%. The source material was blood. Receptor source: a woman in her seventies with Graves' ophthalmopathy. Each CDR3 is given with its conserved first and last residue. A D gene is named only where the DNA matches it firmly. Clone size is not always given. Where it is, it says once, few, many or a class for expanded clones.

>TRBJ2-7|TRBV5-1|TRBD2|few
TGCGCCAGCAGCACGACTAGCAATTCAGGCGAGCAGTACTTC
CASSTTSNSGEQYF
>TRBJ2-2|TRBV18|-|-
TGTGCCAGCTCACCCGACAGGACGCCCGGCAGCGGGGAGCTGTTTTTT
CASSPDRTPGSGELFF
>TRBJ2-2|TRBV11-2|-|once
TGTGCCAGCAGCTTAGTTCAGGTACCGGCCGGGGAGCTGTTTTTT
CASSLVQVPAGELFF
>TRBJ2-3|TRBV9|-|-
TGTGCCAGCAGCGCGGGGGTGAGACTGGTCACAGATACGCAGTATTTT
CASSAGVRLVTDTQYF
>TRBJ1-3|TRBV28|-|-
TGTGCCAGCAGTTTGGGTGCACTCTCTGGAAACACCATATATTTT
CASSLGALSGNTIYF
>TRBJ2-1|TRBV19|-|-
TGTGCCAGTAGTGCAAGAAGGGTTGAGCAGTTCTTC
CASSARRVEQFF
>TRBJ2-3|TRBV28|-|many
TGTGCCAGCAGTCCCACCCAGGCAGTCAGCACAGATACGCAGTATTTT
CASSPTQAVSTDTQYF
>TRBJ1-6|TRBV7-2|-|few
TGTGCCAGCAGCCTTGAGGGGACTAATTCACCCCTCCACTTT
CASSLEGTNSPLHF
>TRBJ2-5|TRBV11-2|-|-
TGTGCCAGCAGCTTAGAAGGAAATCAAGAGACCCAGTACTTC
CASSLEGNQETQYF
>TRBJ2-5|TRBV7-2|-|many
TGTGCCAGCAGCTTAGCGCGGGAGACCCAGTACTTC
CASSLARETQYF